This T cell receptor (beta chain) derives from a study of blood T cells in healthy people across ages. Points from the study as a whole: With donor CMV status unknown, expanded clonotype changes were possibly confounded.

Next came a second PCR, run for about 6 to 12 cycles, which used a sample-barcoded 5' primer along with a J-beta primer mix. TCRdb reprocessed the 5' RACE reads via MiXCR and lists one record per CDR3 protein. In the table there are over 450,000 distinct CDR3 sequences, more than 20% of which are singletons. As regards this clonotype: What it binds is not known. A clone one base away is much larger, so this may be a read error.

Germline-derived CDR1 and CDR2 are SGHTA and FQGNSA. This CDR3 comprises 13 residues. These sequences were also reported in another study, on T cells of mothers and their children.

J is TRBJ1-2 and V is TRBV7-2, with D maybe TRBD1 (5 bases). Sequencing was carried out using blood. This clonotype was sampled from a boy under 18 in good health. In DNA, the CDR3 is TGTGCCAACAGCTTGGACACTAACTATGGCTACACCTTC. Translation gives CANSLDTNYGYTF.